This passage covers 30 T cell receptor beta chains from one sample sequenced in a study of OX40 agonist ivuxolimab in advanced cancers. Assay: immunoSEQ multiplex PCR; the TCRdb copy retains only in-frame clones and omits some. The data hold tens of thousands of clones, with 88% observed a single time. The input for sequencing was CD4+ or CD8+ T cells sorted from blood, taken in a trial of the OX40 agonist ivuxolimab. These receptor sequences come from an adult with an advanced solid tumor such as melanoma, head and neck, liver or kidney cancer.

The rearrangement uses TRBV7-2 and TRBJ2-3; no clear D. This CDR3 region has 15 residues. Germline-derived CDR1 and CDR2 are SGHTA and FQGNSA. Deletions cut 4 bases from V and 1 base from J, with 12 bases between. The CDR3 DNA sequence: TGTGCCAGCAGCTCCCTGTCGTACGGCACAGATACGCAGTATTTT. This encodes CASSSLSYGTDTQYF.

This chain uses TRBV10-3 with TRBJ2-1; D perhaps matches TRBD1 (5 bases). CDR3 size: 14 residues. V gave up 0 bases and J gave up 6 bases, with 9 bases separating them. The germline CDR1 and CDR2 sequences are ENHRY and SYGVKD. The CDR3 nucleotides are TGTGCCATCAGTGAGTCAGTGCAGGGCAATGAGCAGTTCTTC. It codes for CAISESVQGNEQFF.

This clone was counted between two and nine times. The genes are TRBV6-1 and TRBJ2-1; possible D gene TRBD1, 6 bases. Trimming removed 6 bases at V and 2 bases at J, with 14 bases between. The CDR3 consists of 15 residues. Germline CDR1 MNHNS, CDR2 SASEGT. The chain's CDR3 is CASRLLQGPYNEQFF. CDR3 in DNA: TGTGCCAGCAGACTTTTACAGGGTCCCTACAATGAGCAGTTCTTC.

The chain carries TRBV11-2 and TRBJ2-1; 10 bases map to TRBD2. Unmatched junction bases numbered 4, after V lost 5 bases and J lost 0 bases. Per the germline V gene, CDR1 is SGHAT and CDR2 is FQNNGV. This CDR3 spans 16 amino acids. This chain's CDR3 is CASSRGTSASYNEQFF. The CDR3 DNA is TGTGCCAGCAGCCGCGGGACTAGCGCCTCCTACAATGAGCAGTTCTTC.

This sequence joins TRBV23-1 and TRBJ1-5; D unclear. TRBV23-1 is marked as an open reading frame, function uncertain. This CDR3 comprises 17 residues. V lost 3 bases, J lost 2 bases, and 17 bases lay in between. The CDR3 here is CASSHGRGKSGNQPQHF. CDR3 in DNA: TGCGCCAGCAGTCATGGTAGAGGGAAATCGGGCAATCAGCCCCAGCATTTT.

The chain couples TRBV30 to TRBJ1-6; possibly TRBD1 for D (6 bases). Germline assignment: CDR1 GTSNPN and CDR2 SVGIG (reference sequence). The V gene lost 1 base and the J gene lost 2 bases, with 9 bases spanning the gap. This CDR3 is 15 amino acids long. CDR3 protein: CAWSGRTAYNSPLHF. The DNA of the CDR3 is TGTGCCTGGAGTGGGAGGACAGCCTATAATTCACCCCTCCACTTT.

Only one count was recorded for this clone. V is TRBV19 and J is TRBJ2-1, with a tentative D call TRBD1 (6 bases). Looked up from germline, CDR1 is LNHDA and CDR2 is SQIVND (reference sequence). V was cut by 0 bases and J by 6 bases, with 15 bases left in between. CDR3 size: 16 residues. In DNA, the CDR3 is TGTGCCAGTAGTATAGATGTCTCTACAGGGTCCAATGAGCAGTTCTTC. Translated, it gives CASSIDVSTGSNEQFF.

This clone was observed once. The chain uses TRBV6-5 and TRBJ1-1; 9 bases match TRBD1. Germline V gene data show CDR1 as MNHEY and CDR2 as SVGAGI. The V gene end was trimmed by 5 bases and the J gene end by 4 bases; junction bases not matched to a gene: 8. This CDR3 has 15 residues. As DNA, the CDR3 is TGTGCCAGCAGTCCCCTCGGGACAGGGCGCACTGAAGCTTTCTTT. This encodes CASSPLGTGRTEAFF.

This chain joins TRBV27 and TRBJ2-1; 7 nucleotides line up with TRBD1. The CDR3 sequence is 15 residues long. V lost 3 bases and J lost 3; bases outside the gene matches: 5. In germline, CDR1 is MNHEY, CDR2 SMNVEV (reference sequence). The CDR3 DNA reads TGTGCCAGCAGTTTTGTAGGGGGCTTCTACAATGAGCAGTTCTTC. Translation gives CASSFVGGFYNEQFF.

This chain joins TRBV20-1 and TRBJ2-1; D call uncertain. Between the trimmed V and J ends, which lost 0 bases and 15 bases, there was a span of 12 bases. CDR1 and CDR2 from the germline V gene are DFQATT and SNEGSKA (reference sequence). The CDR3 covers 11 residues. For the CDR3, the DNA is TGCAGTGCTAGAGATCGGGTTAAGGCGTTCTTC. Protein: CSARDRVKAFF.

This chain uses TRBV7-9 with TRBJ1-1; the D gene is possibly TRBD1 (6 bases). V was cut by 4 bases and J by 5 bases, with 20 bases left in between. This CDR3 is built from 16 residues. Germline lookup yields CDR1 SEHNR and CDR2 FQNEAQ (reference sequence). This chain's CDR3 is CASSSPYGGGLTEAFF. For the CDR3, the DNA is TGTGCCAGCAGCTCGCCGTATGGGGGGGGCTTGACTGAAGCTTTCTTT.

This clone was seen a single time. CDR3 residues: CASSLGIAGTGSDTQYF. CDR3 coding DNA: TGCGCCAGCAGCTTGGGGATAGCGGGAACGGGGTCAGATACGCAGTATTTT. The gene calls are TRBV5-1 and TRBJ2-3; 8 nucleotides match TRBD2. This CDR3 has 17 amino acids. Germline assignment: CDR1 SGHRS and CDR2 YFSETQ. Trimming removed 0 bases from V and 4 bases from J; junction bases left unmatched: 10.

The chain recombines TRBV10-3 with TRBJ2-3; D gene unclear. The CDR3 is made up of 12 amino acids. V was cut by 5 bases and J by 0 bases, with 3 bases left in between. Germline CDR1 is ENHRY and CDR2 is SYGVKD. The CDR3 DNA sequence: TGTGCCATCAGTTCTAGCACAGATACGCAGTATTTT. As protein: CAISSSTDTQYF.

The chain has TRBV28 and TRBJ2-1, with 8 bases lining up with TRBD2. CDR3 length: 15 residues. The V segment lost 6 bases and the J segment 6 bases; nucleotides outside the gene matches: 10. Germline V gene sequence: CDR1 MDHEN, CDR2 SYDVKM. CDR3 amino acids: CASSNDPGTSNEQFF. CDR3 nucleotide sequence: TGTGCCAGCAGCAACGATCCCGGGACTAGCAATGAGCAGTTCTTC.

The chain employs TRBV5-4 and TRBJ1-2; TRBD1 aligns across 8 bases. Losses at the gene ends were 5 bases for V and 0 bases for J; bases not matched to a gene: 6. The germline gives CDR1 SGHNT, CDR2 YYREEE (reference sequence). CDR3 size: 15 residues. The CDR3 DNA is TGTGCCAGCAGGATTACAGGGGGGGCTAACTATGGCTACACCTTC. Translated, it gives CASRITGGANYGYTF. Full variable domain (remainder filled in from reference TRBV5-4 and TRBJ1-2): ETGVTQSPTHLIKTRGQQVTLRCSSQSGHNTVSWYQQALGQGPQFIFQYYREEENGRGNFPPRFSGLQFPNYSSELNVNALELDDSALYLCASRITGGANYGYTFGSGTRLTVV.

The gene calls are TRBV4-3 and TRBJ1-2; D ambiguous. Germline V gene data show CDR1 as LGHNA and CDR2 as YSLEER. The ends were cut back, 1 base at V and 5 bases at J, with 11 bases in the middle. This CDR3 spans 14 amino acids. CDR3 in amino acids: CASSQGTGGYGYTF. The CDR3 DNA reads as TGCGCCAGCAGCCAAGGCACCGGAGGTTATGGCTACACCTTC.

The chain uses TRBV2 and TRBJ2-7; 11 bases are a match to TRBD2. With V trimmed by 5 bases and J by 1 base, 4 bases remained unmatched. This CDR3 region has 15 residues. Germline values: CDR1 SNHLY, CDR2 FYNNEI. The CDR3 is CASSPTSGTSYEQYF. The DNA of the CDR3 is TGTGCCAGCAGTCCGACTAGCGGGACATCCTACGAGCAGTACTTC.

V gene TRBV27 combines with J gene TRBJ2-1; D not resolved. The CDR3 totals 13 residues. Trimming shortened V by 4 bases and J by 6 bases, and 10 bases separated the two germline ends. Germline V gene sequence: CDR1 MNHEY, CDR2 SMNVEV (reference sequence). In DNA, the CDR3 is TGTGCCAGCAGTTGGGGTTTCGGCAATGAGCAGTTCTTC. Protein sequence: CASSWGFGNEQFF.

The chain has TRBV14 and TRBJ1-6; 7 nucleotides agree with TRBD1. Per the germline V gene, CDR1 is SGHDN and CDR2 is FVKESK. The CDR3 totals 15 residues. J lost 0 bases, V lost 5 bases, and 1 base had no gene match. The CDR3 loop reads CASSRDSSYNSPLHF. The CDR3 bases are TGTGCCAGCAGCAGGGACAGCTCCTATAATTCACCCCTCCACTTT.

The chain has TRBV11-2 and TRBJ2-5; D assignment may be TRBD1 or TRBD2 (5 bases each). Trimming took 5 bases from V and 2 from J, leaving 18 bases between them. The germline CDR1 and CDR2 sequences are SGHAT and FQNNGV. This CDR3 is 16 amino acids long. Written as DNA, the CDR3 is TGTGCCAGCAGCCAGAGTGGATCCGGGGCTCAAGAGACCCAGTACTTC. As protein: CASSQSGSGAQETQYF.

The rearrangement uses TRBV6-6 and TRBJ2-2; TRBD1 agrees at 7 bases. Germline values: CDR1 MNHNY, CDR2 SVGAGI (reference sequence). V lost 6 bases to trimming and J lost 0 bases; unmatched junction nucleotides: 4. CDR3 length: 15 residues. CDR3 bases: TGTGCCAGCAGGCTCCAGGGGGCGAACACCGGGGAGCTGTTTTTT. This gives the protein CASRLQGANTGELFF.

This rearrangement joins TRBV7-8 to TRBJ1-2; 10 bases match TRBD1. The CDR3 spans 17 residues. The V gene's germline CDR1 is SGHVS and CDR2 FQNEAQ. V gave up 5 bases and J gave up 8 bases; unmatched junction bases: 17. The CDR3 reads CASSPSGQGLVVGGYTF. As DNA, the CDR3 is TGTGCCAGCAGCCCGTCGGGACAGGGGCTTGTTGTCGGGGGCTACACCTTC.

The chain has TRBV28 and TRBJ1-2; D is uncertain. V was clipped by 9 bases and J by 8 bases, with 16 bases between them. The CDR3 contains 12 residues. Germline lookup yields CDR1 MDHEN and CDR2 SYDVKM. CDR3 residues: CASLETPAGYTF. DNA for the CDR3: TGTGCCAGTCTAGAAACCCCGGCAGGCTACACCTTC.

CDR3 protein: CASTHGGLNEKLFF. The CDR3 nucleotides read TGTGCCAGCACCCATGGGGGTCTAAATGAAAAACTGTTTTTT. The chain links TRBV27 to TRBJ1-4, with D possibly being TRBD1 (5 bases). The V gene lost 7 bases and the J gene lost 5 bases, with 14 bases spanning the gap. This CDR3 contains 14 residues. Germline loops: CDR1 MNHEY, CDR2 SMNVEV (reference sequence).

V gene TRBV7-3 combines with J gene TRBJ2-6; D uncertain. V was trimmed by 5 bases and J by 0 bases, leaving 8 bases between them. The CDR3 contains 15 residues. Per the germline V gene, CDR1 is SGHTA and CDR2 is FQGTGA. The CDR3: CASSPLLSGANVLTF. CDR3 DNA: TGTGCCAGCAGCCCGCTGCTCTCTGGGGCCAACGTCCTGACTTTC.

The rearrangement links TRBV18 to TRBJ2-3, with D perhaps matching TRBD2 (5 bases). Trimming removed 6 bases at V and 4 bases at J, with 23 bases between. Germline V gene lookup returns CDR1 KGHSH and CDR2 LQKENI. This CDR3 spans 17 amino acids. The CDR3 bases are TGTGCCAGCTCCCCCAAAGAATCTCGAGACTATTCAGATACGCAGTATTTT. Translated, it gives CASSPKESRDYSDTQYF.

The V gene is TRBV2, the J gene TRBJ2-5, with D unclear. Germline CDR1 SNHLY, CDR2 FYNNEI. The CDR3 extends over 13 amino acids. V lost 5 bases and J lost 5, with 12 bases in between. The CDR3, as DNA: TGTGCCAGCAGTTCGCGAGCGCTGGAGACCCAGTACTTC. Its translation is CASSSRALETQYF.

The gene calls are TRBV5-6 and TRBJ1-5, with TRBD1 matching 10 bases. CDR1 is SGHDT, CDR2 YYEEEE, per germline. The CDR3 spans 14 residues. With 3 bases clipped from V and 4 bases from J, the junction kept 1 base outside the gene matches. The DNA for the CDR3 is TGTGCCAGCAGCTGGGGACAGGGGAATCAGCCCCAGCATTTT. Its translation: CASSWGQGNQPQHF.

J is TRBJ2-5 and V is TRBV5-5, with D possibly called TRBD1 or TRBD2 (5 bases each). V lost 4 bases to trimming and J lost 4 bases, with 14 bases between them. CDR1 is SGHKS, CDR2 YYEKEE, per germline (reference sequence). CDR3 length: 14 residues. The CDR3 DNA follows: TGTGCCAGCAGCCCCCGGGACGCACGAGAGACCCAGTACTTC. This gives the protein CASSPRDARETQYF. Together with reference TRBV5-5 and TRBJ2-5, the CDR3 gives the full variable domain: DAGVTQSPTHLIKTRGQQVTLRCSPISGHKSVSWYQQVLGQGPQFIFQYYEKEERGRGNFPDRFSARQFPNYSSELNVNALLLGDSALYLCASSPRDARETQYFGPGTRLLVL.

V and J are TRBV21-1 and TRBJ1-5. TRBV21-1 is given as a pseudogene. The CDR3 runs 16 residues. The CDR3 DNA sequence: TGTGCCAGCAGCAAAGAAAGTTCTGTGGGCAATCAGCCCCAGCATTTT. Protein product: CASSKESSVGNQPQHF.